This is a list of T cell receptor beta chains from one sample in a study of blood T cells in healthy people across ages. A single record per CDR3 protein comes from TCRdb applying MiXCR to the 5' RACE reads. The table shows some 1.5 million distinct CDR3 sequences, with under 30% occurring only once. The sequencing input was blood. The receptors were gathered from a woman in her 30s in good health. Each CDR3 is given with its conserved first and last residue.

v_call: TRBV5-1; cdr3_aa: CASRPLVDTEAFF
v_call: TRBV6-5; cdr3_aa: CASRGQAKNIQYF
v_call: TRBV12-3/TRBV12-4; cdr3_aa: CASRPGLDNEQFF
v_call: TRBV10-3; cdr3_aa: CAISGLAGGDEQYF
v_call: TRBV27; cdr3_aa: CASSSRGGYYNEQYF
v_call: TRBV6-6; cdr3_aa: CASRRPGTGPTEAFF
v_call: TRBV6-4; cdr3_aa: CASSDSTGVNQPQHF
v_call: TRBV5-1; cdr3_aa: CASRQGSRGTEAFF
v_call: TRBV3-1; cdr3_aa: CASSQGAGGPGNEQFF
v_call: TRBV7-3; cdr3_aa: CASSLRETGGSEQFF
v_call: TRBV10-1; cdr3_aa: CASSTNTGEDTQYF
v_call: TRBV2; cdr3_aa: CASSEFRTEYEQYF
v_call: TRBV28; cdr3_aa: CASSSTRGGDGYTF
v_call: TRBV5-5; cdr3_aa: CASSLLQNTDTQYF
v_call: TRBV9; cdr3_aa: CASSTDTGGYNEQYF
v_call: TRBV5-1; cdr3_aa: CASSLQDSDTQYF